The subject of this entry is one T cell receptor beta chain. The source of the sample is a study of blood T cell repertoires in COVID-19. The data were produced by immunoSEQ multiplex PCR, yet TCRdb's version contains in-frame clones alone and is incomplete. The table has 75,000 to 95,000 clones, roughly 88% seen once. This CDR3 has 14 residues. The V segment lost 0 bases and the J segment 4 bases; nucleotides outside the gene matches: 3. Germline V lookup: CDR1 LGHNA, CDR2 YSLEER. V gene TRBV4-3 combines with J gene TRBJ2-7; 7 bases agree with TRBD1. The specimen sequenced was peripheral blood. The clonotype comes from a woman aged 80 or older with acute or convalescent COVID-19. This CDR3 reads CASSQDRGNYEQYF. CDR3 sequence (DNA): TGCGCCAGCAGCCAAGACAGGGGGAATTACGAGCAGTACTTC.